These 2 T cell receptor beta chains originate from one sample sequenced in a study of Tregs in tolerant kidney transplant recipients (dated by TCRdb to about 2019). The meaning of the sample's time point label: blood sample drawn before combined kidney and bone marrow transplant. Library preparation was by the immunoSEQ multiplex PCR assay. Sourced from immuneACCESS, this table was stored by TCRdb with only in-frame sequences that have V and J called. A share of the clones is absent; for the studies checked, an unresolved V gene accounts for under half, and the remainder has no known explanation. Recorded for this sample are around 77,000 clones; roughly 98% of them occurred a single time. The top ten hold around 0.5% of the sample. The source material was CD4+ T cells from blood, sampled before the transplant. The receptors come from a human donor who received a combined kidney and bone marrow transplant.

The gene calls are TRBV5-1 and TRBJ2-7, with 7 positions matching TRBD1. This CDR3 has 15 amino acids. Germline V gene lookup returns CDR1 SGHRS and CDR2 YFSETQ. V lost 1 base to trimming and J lost 3 bases; unmatched junction nucleotides: 7. The CDR3 loop is CASSLREQGVYEQYF. As DNA, the CDR3 is TGCGCCAGCAGCTTGCGAGAGCAGGGGGTCTACGAGCAGTACTTC.

V usage is TRBV5-4 and J usage is TRBJ1-1; tentative D call: TRBD1 (5 bases). The germline CDR1 and CDR2 sequences are SGHNT and YYREEE (reference sequence). CDR3 length equals 15 residues. The V and J ends lost 2 bases and 6 bases respectively, with 17 bases between them. The chain's CDR3 is CASSLAGTRDSEAFF. The CDR3 coding sequence is TGTGCCAGCAGCTTAGCCGGGACCCGGGACTCTGAAGCTTTCTTT.